A single sample gave rise to the 24 T cell receptor beta chains below, sequenced in a study of tumor-infiltrating lymphocytes in localized non-small cell lung cancer. Some clones are missing from TCRdb's copy, which holds only in-frame ones; the method was immunoSEQ multiplex PCR. The profile shows 12,000 or so clones, about four fifths of them singletons. The source material was lung tumor tissue. The receptor set was obtained from a human donor with non-small cell lung cancer.

The CDR3 sequence: CASSQTRANSNQPQHF. The CDR3 region has the DNA TGTGCCAGCAGCCAGACCAGGGCAAATAGCAATCAGCCCCAGCATTTT. The chain links TRBV7-8 to TRBJ1-5; maybe TRBD1 (5 bases). V lost 5 bases and J 0 bases, leaving 14 bases between the germline ends. Germline-derived CDR1 and CDR2 are SGHVS and FQNEAQ. The CDR3 consists of 16 residues.

The DNA for the CDR3 is TGCAGCGTTGAAACTCCGGACAGCCCGTACGAGCAGTACTTC. Its translation: CSVETPDSPYEQYF. The V call is TRBV29-1, the J call TRBJ2-7, with a possible D match to TRBD1 (6 bases). V was shortened by 2 bases and J by 4 bases, with 15 bases between the two germline ends. The CDR3 is 14 amino acids. From germline, CDR1 is SQVTM and CDR2 ANQGSEA.

The chain combines TRBV5-5 with TRBJ2-1, with 15 positions matching TRBD2. Trimming cost V 4 bases and J 9 bases; bases outside gene matches: 8. Germline V gene data show CDR1 as SGHKS and CDR2 as YYEKEE (reference sequence). CDR3 length equals 16 residues. The CDR3 DNA is TGTGCCAGCAGCCTAGGAGGACTAGCGGGAGGGCTTGAGCAGTTCTTC. As protein: CASSLGGLAGGLEQFF.

CDR3 region: CASSVTSGVLETQYF. DNA of the CDR3: TGTGCCAGCAGCGTGACTAGCGGGGTTCTGGAGACCCAGTACTTC. The chain employs TRBV7-2 and TRBJ2-5; 11 positions match TRBD2. This CDR3 contains 15 residues. Germline V CDR1 and CDR2: SGHTA, FQGNSA. V was pared by 5 bases and J by 5 bases, with 7 bases of the junction left unmatched.

The V call is TRBV6-4, the J call TRBJ1-3; 7 bases are a match to TRBD1. The CDR3 has 16 residues. Trimming cost V 2 bases and J 0 bases; bases outside gene matches: 4. CDR1 is MRHNA and CDR2 is SNTAGT in the germline V gene. The CDR3 DNA follows: TGTGCCAGCAGTGACCCCGGGACAGACTCTGGAAACACCATATATTTT. Its protein product is CASSDPGTDSGNTIYF.

The chain links TRBV6-1 to TRBJ1-5, with no clear D. The CDR3 is 14 amino acids. Between the trimmed V and J ends, which lost 7 bases and 4 bases, there was a span of 14 bases. Germline CDR1 reads MNHNS; CDR2 reads SASEGT. CDR3 DNA sequence: TGTGCCAGCATCTCCGTTAGGGAGAATCAGCCCCAGCATTTT. Amino acid sequence: CASISVRENQPQHF.

The rearrangement links TRBV9 to TRBJ1-3; 9 positions agree with TRBD1. The CDR3 runs to 16 residues. Germline V gives CDR1 SGDLS, CDR2 YYNGEE. Trimming removed 0 bases from V and 1 base from J; junction bases left unmatched: 2. CDR3 sequence (DNA): TGTGCCAGCAGCGTAGCACAGGGGGCTTCTGGAAACACCATATATTTT. This gives the protein CASSVAQGASGNTIYF.

This clone was found a few times. The rearrangement uses TRBV7-9 and TRBJ2-2, with TRBD1 identical over 7 bases. This CDR3 has 16 residues. From germline, CDR1 is SEHNR and CDR2 FQNEAQ (reference sequence). Trimming cost V 4 bases and J 5 bases; bases outside gene matches: 10. Here the CDR3 reads CASSSLDRVGTGELFF. DNA for the CDR3: TGTGCCAGCAGCTCTCTTGACAGGGTAGGAACCGGGGAGCTGTTTTTT.

This rearrangement joins TRBV6-5 to TRBJ1-1, with D possibly TRBD1 on 6 matching bases. V was trimmed by 10 bases and J by 1 base, leaving 19 bases between them. Germline lookup yields CDR1 MNHEY and CDR2 SVGAGI. CDR3 size: 15 residues. The CDR3 coding sequence is TGTGCCACCCACAGGGCCCGGACGACGAACACTGAAGCTTTCTTT. Translation gives CATHRARTTNTEAFF.

The rearrangement links TRBV7-2 to TRBJ1-2; D is ambiguous. This CDR3 is 15 amino acids long. The germline V gene has CDR1 SGHTA and CDR2 FQGNSA. Trimming pared 1 base from V and 1 base from J, leaving 10 bases between. In DNA, the CDR3 is TGTGCCAGCAGCTTAGTTAGGGTCTATAACTATGGCTACACCTTC. Protein product: CASSLVRVYNYGYTF.

The gene calls are TRBV5-4 and TRBJ2-7; tentatively, D is TRBD1 (5 bases). The CDR3 has 15 amino acids. The ends were cut back, 0 bases at V and 6 bases at J, with 16 bases in the middle. CDR1 is SGHNT, CDR2 YYREEE, per germline (reference sequence). In DNA form, the CDR3 reads TGTGCCAGCAGCTTGGGGCCCCGCCAGGGTCGCGAGCAGTACTTC. Residues: CASSLGPRQGREQYF. Supplemented by reference TRBV5-4 and TRBJ2-7, the full variable domain reads ETGVTQSPTHLIKTRGQQVTLRCSSQSGHNTVSWYQQALGQGPQFIFQYYREEENGRGNFPPRFSGLQFPNYSSELNVNALELDDSALYLCASSLGPRQGREQYFGPGTRLTVT.

The chain links TRBV11-2 to TRBJ2-5, with 9 bases that match TRBD1. Germline V gene data show CDR1 as SGHAT and CDR2 as FQNNGV. The CDR3 is made up of 16 amino acids. After removal of 3 bases from V and 1 base from J, the junction contained 6 bases not matched to a gene. The CDR3 region is CASSFNRGRVQETQYF. The CDR3 coding sequence is TGTGCCAGCAGCTTTAACAGGGGGCGCGTCCAAGAGACCCAGTACTTC.

The gene calls are TRBV19 and TRBJ1-1; 8 bases are a match to TRBD1. Per the germline V gene, CDR1 is LNHDA and CDR2 is SQIVND (reference sequence). J was trimmed by 1 base and V by 5 bases; bases with no gene match: 6. CDR3 length: 15 amino acids. The CDR3 DNA is TGTGCCAGTAGTGCCAGGGGGCAATGGAACACTGAAGCTTTCTTT. Protein sequence: CASSARGQWNTEAFF.

This sequence joins TRBV2 and TRBJ1-2; D remains unclear. Germline V gene data show CDR1 as SNHLY and CDR2 as FYNNEI. CDR3 length: 15 residues. V lost 3 bases and J 4 bases, leaving 15 bases between the germline ends. CDR3: CASSEDNVGGYGYTF. The CDR3 DNA is TGTGCCAGCAGTGAGGATAATGTAGGAGGCTATGGCTACACCTTC.

The chain links TRBV2 to TRBJ1-5; TRBD1 aligns across 9 bases. Germline V CDR1 and CDR2: SNHLY, FYNNEI. After removal of 4 bases from V and 2 bases from J, the junction contained 0 bases not matched to a gene. The CDR3 runs 14 residues. The CDR3 loop reads CASSGTGGNQPQHF. CDR3 sequence (DNA): TGTGCCAGCAGTGGGACAGGGGGCAATCAGCCCCAGCATTTT. Filled out from reference TRBV2 and TRBJ1-5, the complete variable domain reads EPEVTQTPSHQVTQMGQEVILRCVPISNHLYFYWYRQILGQKVEFLVSFYNNEISEKSEIFDDQFSVERPDGSNFTLKIRSTKLEDSAMYFCASSGTGGNQPQHFGDGTRLSIL.

The chain joins TRBV9 to TRBJ2-1; 15 bases map to TRBD2. Looked up from germline, CDR1 is SGDLS and CDR2 is YYNGEE. The CDR3 extends over 17 amino acids. With 4 bases clipped from V and 4 bases from J, the junction kept 6 bases outside the gene matches. In DNA, the CDR3 is TGTGCCAGCAGCCCCTGGACTAGCGGGGGGGCTTACAATGAGCAGTTCTTC. Its translation is CASSPWTSGGAYNEQFF.

The chain couples TRBV11-2 to TRBJ1-1; TRBD1 is a possible D gene (5 bases). The V gene lost 4 bases and the J gene lost 4 bases, with 10 bases spanning the gap. This CDR3 has 13 amino acids. Germline-derived CDR1 and CDR2 are SGHAT and FQNNGV. In nucleotides, the CDR3 is TGTGCCAGCAGCTGGGAACAGGTCACTGAAGCTTTCTTT. As protein: CASSWEQVTEAFF. The full variable domain, its missing parts supplied by reference TRBV11-2 and TRBJ1-1, is EAGVAQSPRYKIIEKRQSVAFWCNPISGHATLYWYQQILGQGPKLLIQFQNNGVVDDSQLPKDRFSAERLKGVDSTLKIQPAKLEDSAVYLCASSWEQVTEAFFGQGTRLTVV.

The chain recombines TRBV7-9 with TRBJ2-5; possible D gene TRBD2, 6 bases. The CDR3 extends over 12 amino acids. Germline values: CDR1 SEHNR, CDR2 FQNEAQ (reference sequence). Between the trimmed V and J ends, which lost 10 bases and 1 base, there was a span of 10 bases. CDR3 DNA sequence: TGTGCCACTGGGCGGGGCCAAGAGACCCAGTACTTC. Protein product: CATGRGQETQYF.

This chain joins TRBV7-2 and TRBJ2-1; the match to TRBD2 covers 9 bases. Germline V gene sequence: CDR1 SGHTA, CDR2 FQGNSA. With 7 bases clipped from V and 5 bases from J, the junction kept 9 bases outside the gene matches. This CDR3 has 15 residues. The CDR3 protein is CASTLLAGINNEQFF. Written as DNA, the CDR3 is TGTGCCAGCACCCTGCTAGCGGGAATAAACAATGAGCAGTTCTTC.

The J gene is TRBJ2-4, the V gene TRBV19; the D gene could be TRBD1 or TRBD2 (6 bases each). The CDR3 is 16 residues long. The germline gives CDR1 LNHDA, CDR2 SQIVND (reference sequence). V was clipped by 5 bases and J by 2 bases, with 16 bases between them. The CDR3 nucleotides read TGTGCCAGTAGTCCTAGCAGGGGAGGTACCAAAAACATTCAGTACTTC. Its protein is CASSPSRGGTKNIQYF.

The chain joins TRBV5-4 to TRBJ1-6, with D possibly matching TRBD1 (5 bases). The CDR3 spans 16 residues. The V gene's germline CDR1 is SGHNT and CDR2 YYREEE (reference sequence). Trimming pared 0 bases from V and 6 bases from J, leaving 13 bases between. For the CDR3, the DNA is TGTGCCAGCAGCTTGGGGGGCGTAGGGACTAATTCACCCCTCCACTTT. Protein product: CASSLGGVGTNSPLHF.

The chain combines TRBV5-1 with TRBJ1-2, with D uncertain. Germline CDR1 and CDR2: SGHRS and YFSETQ. CDR3 length equals 13 residues. V was shortened by 4 bases and J by 8 bases, with 15 bases between the two germline ends. The DNA of the CDR3 is TGCGCCAGCAGCATCGCGGTATCGAGCGGCTACACCTTC. It specifies CASSIAVSSGYTF.

This clone was counted a few times. The chain combines TRBV5-5 with TRBJ1-1, with a weak D call TRBD1 (5 bases). CDR1 is SGHKS, CDR2 YYEKEE, per germline (reference sequence). V shed 5 bases and J shed 0 bases, with 8 bases lying between them. The CDR3 loop spans 13 amino acids. The CDR3 spells CASRWDLNTEAFF. For the CDR3, the DNA is TGTGCCAGCAGATGGGACTTGAACACTGAAGCTTTCTTT.

The chain combines TRBV11-2 with TRBJ2-1, with 10 bases fitting TRBD1. V lost 5 bases and J lost 8; bases outside the gene matches: 9. Germline values: CDR1 SGHAT, CDR2 FQNNGV. The CDR3 consists of 15 residues. The CDR3 protein is CASSPPGQGIHEQFF. In nucleotides, the CDR3 is TGTGCCAGCAGCCCTCCGGGACAGGGGATCCATGAGCAGTTCTTC.